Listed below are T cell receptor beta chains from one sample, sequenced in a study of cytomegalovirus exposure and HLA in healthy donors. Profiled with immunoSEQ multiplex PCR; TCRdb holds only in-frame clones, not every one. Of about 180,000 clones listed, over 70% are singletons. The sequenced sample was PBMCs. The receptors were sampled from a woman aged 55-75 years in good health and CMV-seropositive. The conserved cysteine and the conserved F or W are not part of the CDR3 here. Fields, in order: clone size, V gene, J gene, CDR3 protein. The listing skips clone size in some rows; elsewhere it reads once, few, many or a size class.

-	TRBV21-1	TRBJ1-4	ASSSGTPGKLF
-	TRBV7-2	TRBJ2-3	ASSSSGTPRDTQY
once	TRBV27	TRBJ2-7	ASSLSRGLDSYEQY
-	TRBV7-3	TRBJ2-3	ASAITGGPPTDTQY
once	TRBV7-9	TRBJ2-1	ASSTGTGNRNEQF
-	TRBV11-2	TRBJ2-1	ASSPGQRASSYNEQF
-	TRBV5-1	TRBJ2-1	ASSWGQGPYNEQF
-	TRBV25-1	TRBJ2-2	ASGDRERGRELF
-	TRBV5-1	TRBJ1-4	ASSFQGGNEKLF
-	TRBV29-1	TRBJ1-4	SVESGVEREKLF
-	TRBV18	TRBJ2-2	ASSLGQFANTGELF
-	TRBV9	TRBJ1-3	ASSVRTTDRAGNTIY
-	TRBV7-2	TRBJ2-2	ASSSRGTGELF
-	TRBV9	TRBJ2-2	ASSVVPGANTGELF
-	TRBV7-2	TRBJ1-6	ASSLLWEGGSPLH
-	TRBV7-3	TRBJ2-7	ASTSPGMIGGQSSYEQY
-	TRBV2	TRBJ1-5	ASSGTGGKQPQH